These 6 T cell receptor beta chains share one sample of origin, sequenced in a study of immune evolution from preneoplasia to lung adenocarcinoma. Using immunoSEQ multiplex PCR, the repertoire was profiled, and TCRdb retains in-frame clones only, with some absent. Of about 8,400 clones in the sample, about 76% were seen once. Input material: FFPE invasive lung adenocarcinoma tissue. Receptors originate from a person aged 45 to 60 with lung adenocarcinoma.

V gene TRBV11-2 combines with J gene TRBJ2-2; D unresolved. Trimming took off 5 bases at V and 8 bases at J, with 9 bases between the two ends. CDR3 size: 12 residues. CDR1 is SGHAT and CDR2 is FQNNGV in the germline V gene. CDR3 in amino acids: CASSHQKGELFF. Written as DNA, the CDR3 is TGTGCCAGCAGCCACCAGAAAGGGGAGCTGTTTTTT.

This clone has just a few counts. The chain is built from TRBV7-2 and TRBJ2-7; D is perhaps TRBD1 or TRBD2 (5 bases each). V was shortened by 1 base and J by 12 bases, with 16 bases between the two germline ends. The V gene's germline CDR1 is SGHTA and CDR2 FQGNSA. This CDR3 is 13 amino acids long. CDR3 in DNA: TGTGCCAGCAGCTTAGTGGGACCTACGGCGTTGTACTTC. Encoded protein: CASSLVGPTALYF.

This sequence joins TRBV14 and TRBJ1-4; possible D gene TRBD1, 5 bases. Trimming removed 4 bases at V and 7 bases at J, with 16 bases between. The CDR3 covers 15 residues. Germline V gene lookup returns CDR1 SGHDN and CDR2 FVKESK. The CDR3: CASSPWGGVREKLFF. In DNA, the CDR3 is TGTGCCAGCAGCCCCTGGGGAGGGGTTCGTGAAAAACTGTTTTTT.

The chain links TRBV25-1 to TRBJ2-1, with D perhaps TRBD2 (5 bases). Trimming shortened V by 1 base and J by 0 bases, and 7 bases separated the two germline ends. The CDR3 is 15 amino acids. The germline V gene has CDR1 MGHDK and CDR2 SYGVNS. The CDR3 reads CASSEWESSYNEQFF. CDR3 nucleotide sequence: TGTGCCAGCAGTGAATGGGAGAGCTCCTACAATGAGCAGTTCTTC.

This chain connects TRBV5-1 to TRBJ1-2, with D uncertain. In germline, CDR1 is SGHRS, CDR2 YFSETQ. Between the trimmed V and J ends, which lost 1 base and 8 bases, there was a span of 12 bases. The CDR3 is 13 amino acids. The CDR3 DNA reads as TGCGCCAGCAGCTTGAGTCCGCAGGACGGCTACACCTTC. This encodes CASSLSPQDGYTF.

The chain combines TRBV7-9 with TRBJ2-5; 13 bases line up with TRBD2. The assigned J gene may be wrong: the sequence end matches TRBJ2-7 better. In germline, CDR1 is SEHNR, CDR2 FQNEAQ (reference sequence). The CDR3 has 16 residues. CDR3 residues: CASSPTSGRPKNEQYF. The CDR3 DNA follows: TGTGCCAGCAGCCCGACTAGCGGGAGGCCTAAAAACGAGCAGTACTTC.